These 4 T cell receptor beta chains share one sample of origin, sequenced in a study of human T cells and chemical hapten exposure (dated by TCRdb to 2020 to 2022). Interpreted using the paper, the time point label stands for: patch test 3, about 24 weeks after DPC sensitization. What this sample's treatment or condition label stands for: therapeutic diphenylcyclopropenone sensitization with weekly scalp DPC. Library method: RACE. Sequencing took place on a NextSeq 500. Clones were called with MiXCR by TCRdb after fastp trimmed the public reads at Q25, and only in-frame beta chains were retained. CDR3 protein sequences are deduplicated, and each keeps its most common genes and DNA. The sample table records approximately 160,000 distinct CDR3 sequences; 28% of these occur just once. Around 2.3% of the sample comes from the top ten. The sequencing used whole blood, collected in connection with sensitization to the hapten diphenylcyclopropenone (DPC). Receptors were obtained from a woman between 18 and 29 years old with alopecia areata. Some clones in this sample may be carry-over from other donors' samples.

The sample holds a few counts of this clonotype. This chain links TRBV7-9 with TRBJ1-4, with D possibly TRBD1 on 6 matching bases. The CDR3 has 13 residues. Germline CDR1 and CDR2: SEHNR and FQNEAQ (reference sequence). Between the trimmed V and J ends, which lost 1 base and 8 bases, there was a span of 8 bases. CDR3 DNA sequence: TGTGCCAGCAGCTTAGTGGGGACAGAAAAACTGTTTTTT. This encodes CASSLVGTEKLFF.

This chain links TRBV11-2 with TRBJ2-5; D is undetermined. The CDR3 has 18 amino acids. The germline V and J ends were trimmed by 5 bases and 7 bases, with 29 bases remaining between them. In germline, CDR1 is SGHAT, CDR2 FQNNGV. CDR3 in DNA: TGTGCCAGCAGCCCCCACGCCTTGCAGGCCTCCGGAACGGGGACCCAGTACTTC. As protein: CASSPHALQASGTGTQYF.

J is TRBJ2-7 and V is TRBV25-1; tentatively, D is TRBD2 (7 bases). CDR1 and CDR2 from the germline V gene are MGHDK and SYGVNS. The length of the CDR3 is 13 residues. V was pared by 6 bases and J by 2 bases, with 11 bases between. The chain's CDR3 is CASRGAGAYEQYF. For the CDR3, the DNA is TGTGCCAGCAGGGGGGCGGGGGCCTACGAGCAGTACTTC.

This clonotype came up a few times. The chain couples TRBV29-1 to TRBJ1-4; D unresolved. This CDR3 spans 12 amino acids. CDR1 is SQVTM, CDR2 ANQGSEA, per germline. V lost 6 bases and J 8 bases, leaving 13 bases between the germline ends. CDR3 nucleotides: TGCAGCGTCCTTGAGAGAAGGGAAAAACTGTTTTTT. Translating gives CSVLERREKLFF. The full variable domain, rest sourced from reference TRBV29-1 and TRBJ1-4, is SAVISQKPSRDICQRGTSLTIQCQVDSQVTMMFWYRQQPGQSLTLIATANQGSEATYESGFVIDKFPISRPNLTFSTLTVSNMSPEDSSIYLCSVLERREKLFFGSGTQLSVL.